This T cell receptor (beta chain) comes out of a study of CD8+ T cells in alopecia areata. The sequencing template was cDNA reverse transcribed from extracted RNA. The repertoire was sequenced with immunoSEQ multiplex PCR; TCRdb's copy has only in-frame clones and lacks some. The table includes 200,000 to 250,000 clones, 64% detected once. Treatment defined: oral pan-JAK inhibitor, 5-10 mg twice daily. The ends lost 5 bases at V and 4 bases at J; junction bases unmatched: 9. Germline CDR1 SGHTA, CDR2 FQGNSA. The CDR3 extends over 15 amino acids. A few counts support this clone. The source of this sequence is a human donor with alopecia areata. Here the sequenced sample was CD4+ T cells sorted from blood, taken at week 4, from a patient treated with tofacitinib. V and J are TRBV7-2 and TRBJ2-5, with 8 positions matching TRBD1. CDR3 residues: CASSTTGTGGETQYF. The CDR3 coding sequence is TGTGCCAGCAGCACTACCGGGACAGGTGGAGAGACCCAGTACTTC. The whole variable domain, filled in from reference TRBV7-2 and TRBJ2-5, reads GAGVSQSPSNKVTEKGKDVELRCDPISGHTALYWYRQSLGQGLEFLIYFQGNSAPDKSGLPSDRFSAERTGGSVSTLTIQRTQQEDSAVYLCASSTTGTGGETQYFGPGTRLLVL.